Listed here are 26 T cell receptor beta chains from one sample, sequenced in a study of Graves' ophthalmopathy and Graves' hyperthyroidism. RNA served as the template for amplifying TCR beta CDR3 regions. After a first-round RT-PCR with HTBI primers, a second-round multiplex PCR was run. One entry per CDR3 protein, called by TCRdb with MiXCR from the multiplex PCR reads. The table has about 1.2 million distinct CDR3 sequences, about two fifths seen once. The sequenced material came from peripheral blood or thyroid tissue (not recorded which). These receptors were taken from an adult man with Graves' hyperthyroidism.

The CDR3 spells CASSSGTGKAFF. CDR3 bases: TGTGCCAGCAGCTCCGGGACAGGTAAGGCTTTCTTT. The chain couples TRBV7-8 to TRBJ1-1; 8 nucleotides align to TRBD1. Per germline, CDR1 SGHVS and CDR2 FQNEAQ. V shed 4 bases, J shed 11 bases, and the junction held 6 bases outside the gene matches. The CDR3 is made up of 12 amino acids.

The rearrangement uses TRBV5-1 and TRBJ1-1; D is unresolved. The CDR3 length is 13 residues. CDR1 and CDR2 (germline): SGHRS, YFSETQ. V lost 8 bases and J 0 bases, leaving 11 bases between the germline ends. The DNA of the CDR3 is TGCGCCAGTATGGACCTCATGAACACTGAAGCTTTCTTT. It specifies CASMDLMNTEAFF.

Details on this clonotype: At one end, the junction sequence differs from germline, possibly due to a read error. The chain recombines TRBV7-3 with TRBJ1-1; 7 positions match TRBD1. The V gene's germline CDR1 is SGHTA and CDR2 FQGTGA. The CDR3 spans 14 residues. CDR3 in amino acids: CAGSLRQGDTEAFF. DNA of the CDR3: TGTGCCGGCAGCTTACGGCAGGGGGACACTGAAGCTTTCTTT.

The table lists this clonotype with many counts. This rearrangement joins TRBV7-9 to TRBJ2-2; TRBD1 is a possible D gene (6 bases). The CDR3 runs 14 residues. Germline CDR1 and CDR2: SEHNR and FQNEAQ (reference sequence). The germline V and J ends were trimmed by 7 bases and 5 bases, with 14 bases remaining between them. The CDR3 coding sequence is TGTGCCAGCAACCCCGGGACACGGACCGGGGAGCTGTTTTTT. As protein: CASNPGTRTGELFF.

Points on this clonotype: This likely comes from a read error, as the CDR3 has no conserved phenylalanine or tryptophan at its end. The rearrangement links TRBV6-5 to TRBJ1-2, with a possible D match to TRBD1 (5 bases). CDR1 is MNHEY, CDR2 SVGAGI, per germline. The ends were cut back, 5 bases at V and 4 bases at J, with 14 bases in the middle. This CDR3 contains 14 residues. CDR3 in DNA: TGTGCCAGCAGTCCCCCGACAGCCAGCTATGGCTACACCCTC. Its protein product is CASSPPTASYGYTL.

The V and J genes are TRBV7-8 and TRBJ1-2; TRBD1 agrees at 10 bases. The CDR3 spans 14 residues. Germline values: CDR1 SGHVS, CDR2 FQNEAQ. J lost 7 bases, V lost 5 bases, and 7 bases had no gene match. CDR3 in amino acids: CASSQGQGRSGYTF. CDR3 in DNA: TGTGCCAGCAGCCAGGGACAGGGGCGGAGTGGCTACACCTTC.

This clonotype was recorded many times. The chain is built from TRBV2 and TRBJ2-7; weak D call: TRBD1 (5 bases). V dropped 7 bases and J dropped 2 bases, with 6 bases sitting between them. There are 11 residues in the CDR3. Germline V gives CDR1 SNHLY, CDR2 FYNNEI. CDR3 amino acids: CASTGTYEQYF. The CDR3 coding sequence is TGTGCCAGCACAGGGACCTACGAGCAGTACTTC.

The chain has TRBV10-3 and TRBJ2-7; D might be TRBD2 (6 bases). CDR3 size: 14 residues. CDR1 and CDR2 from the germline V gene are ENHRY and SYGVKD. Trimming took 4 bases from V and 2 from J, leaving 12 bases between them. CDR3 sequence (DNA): TGTGCCATCAGTGGAGAATCGGGGGCCTACGAGCAGTACTTC. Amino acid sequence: CAISGESGAYEQYF.

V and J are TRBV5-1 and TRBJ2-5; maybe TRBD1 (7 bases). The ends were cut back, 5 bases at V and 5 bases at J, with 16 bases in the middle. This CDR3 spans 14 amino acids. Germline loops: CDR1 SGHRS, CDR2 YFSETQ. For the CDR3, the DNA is TGCGCCAGCAGGACAGGGCCTAGCGTGGAGACCCAGTACTTC. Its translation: CASRTGPSVETQYF.

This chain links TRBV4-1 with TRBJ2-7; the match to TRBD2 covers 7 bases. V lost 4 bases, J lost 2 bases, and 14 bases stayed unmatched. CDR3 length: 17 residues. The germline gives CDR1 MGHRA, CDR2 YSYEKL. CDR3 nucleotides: TGCGCCAGCAGCCCCACTTCTTCCACTAGCGAGACCTACGAGCAGTACTTC. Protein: CASSPTSSTSETYEQYF.

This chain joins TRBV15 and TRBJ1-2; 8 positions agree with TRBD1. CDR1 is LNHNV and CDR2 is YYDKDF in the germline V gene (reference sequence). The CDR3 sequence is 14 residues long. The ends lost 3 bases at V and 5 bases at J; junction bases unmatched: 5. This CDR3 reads CATSSYTGGYGYTF. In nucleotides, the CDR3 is TGTGCCACCAGCAGTTACACAGGGGGGTATGGCTACACCTTC.

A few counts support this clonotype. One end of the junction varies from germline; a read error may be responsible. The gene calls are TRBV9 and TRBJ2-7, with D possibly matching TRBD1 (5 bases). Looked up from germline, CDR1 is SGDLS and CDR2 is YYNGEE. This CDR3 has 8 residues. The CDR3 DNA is TGTGCCAGCAGCCAAGGGGAATTC. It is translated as CASSQGEF.

For the CDR3, the DNA is TGTGCCAGCAGTCGATGGGGCCTCAACTACGAGCAGTACTTC. Amino acid sequence: CASSRWGLNYEQYF. The rearrangement uses TRBV12-3 or TRBV12-4 and TRBJ2-7, with a possible D match to TRBD1 (5 bases). The CDR3 covers 14 residues. V lost 5 bases, J lost 3 bases, and 14 bases lay in between.

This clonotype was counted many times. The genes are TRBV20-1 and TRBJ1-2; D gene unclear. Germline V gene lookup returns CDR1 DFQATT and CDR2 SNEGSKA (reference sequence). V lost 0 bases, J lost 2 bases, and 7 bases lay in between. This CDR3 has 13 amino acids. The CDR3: CSARDGRNYGYTF. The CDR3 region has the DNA TGCAGTGCTAGAGATGGAAGGAACTATGGCTACACCTTC.

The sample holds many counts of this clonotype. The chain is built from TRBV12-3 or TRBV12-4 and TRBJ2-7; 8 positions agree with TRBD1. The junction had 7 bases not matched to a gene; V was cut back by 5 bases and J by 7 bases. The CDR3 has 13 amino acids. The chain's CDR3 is CASSNIDRGEQYF. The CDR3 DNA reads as TGTGCCAGCAGTAATATCGACAGGGGTGAGCAGTACTTC.

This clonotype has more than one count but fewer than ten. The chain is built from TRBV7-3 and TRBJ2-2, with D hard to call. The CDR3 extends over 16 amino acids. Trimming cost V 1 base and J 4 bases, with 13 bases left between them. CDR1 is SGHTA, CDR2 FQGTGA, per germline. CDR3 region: CASSLRSRMATGELFF. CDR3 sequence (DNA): TGTGCCAGCAGCTTAAGGTCGCGGATGGCCACCGGGGAGCTGTTTTTT.

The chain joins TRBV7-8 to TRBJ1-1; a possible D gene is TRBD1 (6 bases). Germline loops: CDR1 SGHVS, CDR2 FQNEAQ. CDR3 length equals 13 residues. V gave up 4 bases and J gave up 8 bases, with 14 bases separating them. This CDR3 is CASSSNRESEAFF. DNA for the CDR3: TGTGCCAGCAGCTCTAACAGGGAGAGCGAAGCTTTCTTT.

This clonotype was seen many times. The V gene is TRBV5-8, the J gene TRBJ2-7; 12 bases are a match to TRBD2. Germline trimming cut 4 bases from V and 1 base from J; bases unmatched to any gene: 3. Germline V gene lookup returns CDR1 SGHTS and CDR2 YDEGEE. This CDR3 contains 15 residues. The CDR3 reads CASSKGLAGSYEQYF. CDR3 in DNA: TGTGCCAGCAGCAAGGGACTAGCGGGTTCCTACGAGCAGTACTTC.

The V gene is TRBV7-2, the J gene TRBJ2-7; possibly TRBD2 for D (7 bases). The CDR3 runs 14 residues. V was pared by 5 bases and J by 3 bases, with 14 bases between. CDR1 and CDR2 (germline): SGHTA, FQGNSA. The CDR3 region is CASSPSGGHYEQYF. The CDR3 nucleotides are TGTGCCAGCAGCCCATCGGGGGGACACTACGAGCAGTACTTC.

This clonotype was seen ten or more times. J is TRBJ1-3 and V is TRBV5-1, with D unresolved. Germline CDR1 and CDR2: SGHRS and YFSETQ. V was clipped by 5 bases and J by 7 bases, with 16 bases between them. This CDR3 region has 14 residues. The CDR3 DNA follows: TGCGCCAGCAGTTTAGGACGGTCCTCGAACACCATATATTTT. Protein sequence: CASSLGRSSNTIYF.

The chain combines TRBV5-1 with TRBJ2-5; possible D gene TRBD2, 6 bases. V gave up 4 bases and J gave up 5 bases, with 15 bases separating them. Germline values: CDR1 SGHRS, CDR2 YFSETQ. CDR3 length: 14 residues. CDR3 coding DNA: TGCGCCAGCAGCATTGGGACTTCCTCGGAGACCCAGTACTTC. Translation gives CASSIGTSSETQYF.

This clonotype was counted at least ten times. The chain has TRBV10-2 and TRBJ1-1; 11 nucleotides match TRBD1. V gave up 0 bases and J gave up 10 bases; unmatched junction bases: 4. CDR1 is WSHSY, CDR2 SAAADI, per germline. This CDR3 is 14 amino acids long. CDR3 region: CASSESSGQGVAFF. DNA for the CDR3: TGCGCCAGCAGTGAGTCTTCGGGACAGGGGGTAGCTTTCTTT.

The CDR3 loop is CASSPQAGVRSYEQYF. The CDR3, as DNA: TGTGCCAGCAGCCCTCAAGCGGGAGTAAGATCCTACGAGCAGTACTTC. The chain recombines TRBV7-9 with TRBJ2-7, with TRBD2 matching 8 bases. Losses at the gene ends were 5 bases for V and 1 base for J; bases not matched to a gene: 10. Germline CDR1 SEHNR, CDR2 FQNEAQ (reference sequence). The CDR3 has 16 residues.

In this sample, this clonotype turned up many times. In nucleotides, the CDR3 is TGCAGTGCCCCAAGGGACAGCCCTCGTGGATACGAGCAGTACTTC. This sequence encodes CSAPRDSPRGYEQYF. The chain uses TRBV20-1 and TRBJ2-7, with TRBD1 identical over 7 bases. The CDR3 length is 15 residues. Trimming cost V 6 bases and J 4 bases; bases outside gene matches: 15. CDR1 and CDR2 (germline): DFQATT, SNEGSKA (reference sequence).

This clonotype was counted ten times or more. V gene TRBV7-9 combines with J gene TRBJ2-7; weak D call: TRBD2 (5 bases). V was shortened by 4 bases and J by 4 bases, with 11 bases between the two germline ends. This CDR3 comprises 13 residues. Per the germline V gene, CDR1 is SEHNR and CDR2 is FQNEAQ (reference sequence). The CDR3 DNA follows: TGTGCCAGCAGCTCGACGAGGGTTTACGAGCAGTACTTC. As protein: CASSSTRVYEQYF.

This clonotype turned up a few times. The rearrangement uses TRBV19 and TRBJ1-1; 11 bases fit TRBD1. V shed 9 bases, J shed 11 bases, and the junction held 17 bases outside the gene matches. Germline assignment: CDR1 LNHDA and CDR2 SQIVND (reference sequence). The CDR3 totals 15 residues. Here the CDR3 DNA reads TGTGCCAGCAGTTACCATCGGACAGGGGGCTTGCAGGCTTTCTTT. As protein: CASSYHRTGGLQAFF.